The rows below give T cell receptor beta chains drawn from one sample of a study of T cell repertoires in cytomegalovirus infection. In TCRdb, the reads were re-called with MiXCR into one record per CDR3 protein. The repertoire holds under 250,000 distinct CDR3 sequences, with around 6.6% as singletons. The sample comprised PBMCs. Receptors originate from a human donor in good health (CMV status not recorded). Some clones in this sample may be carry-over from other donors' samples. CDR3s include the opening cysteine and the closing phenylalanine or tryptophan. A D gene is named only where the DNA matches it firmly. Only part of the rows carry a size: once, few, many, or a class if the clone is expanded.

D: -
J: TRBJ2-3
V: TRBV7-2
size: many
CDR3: CASRKGTDTQYF
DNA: TGTGCCAGCAGGAAGGGGACAGATACGCAGTATTTT

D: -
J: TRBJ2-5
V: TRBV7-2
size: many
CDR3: CASSTRRGAGETQYF
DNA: TGTGCCAGCAGCACCCGAAGGGGGGCTGGGGAGACCCAGTACTTC

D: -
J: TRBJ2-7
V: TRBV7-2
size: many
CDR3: CASRPSQVLTYEQYF
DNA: TGTGCCAGCAGACCCTCGCAGGTACTTACCTACGAGCAGTACTTC

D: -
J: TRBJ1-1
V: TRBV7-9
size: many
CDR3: CASSLISGNTEAFF
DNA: TGTGCCAGCAGCTTAATCTCAGGGAACACTGAAGCTTTCTTT

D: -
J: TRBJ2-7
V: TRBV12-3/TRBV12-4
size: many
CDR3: CASTSQGFGEQYF
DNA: TGTGCCAGCACCTCTCAGGGTTTTGGGGAGCAGTACTTC

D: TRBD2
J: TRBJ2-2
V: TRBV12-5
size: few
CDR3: CASAVGLAVRELFF
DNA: TGTGCTAGTGCTGTCGGGCTAGCGGTGCGGGAGCTGTTTTTT

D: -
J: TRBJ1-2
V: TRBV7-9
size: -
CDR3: CASSLDTVALYGYTF
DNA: TGTGCCAGCAGCTTGGACACAGTGGCACTTTATGGCTACACCTTC

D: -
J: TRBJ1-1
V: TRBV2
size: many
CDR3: CASSDGGSKEAFF
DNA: TGTGCCAGCAGTGACGGGGGTTCCAAGGAAGCTTTCTTT

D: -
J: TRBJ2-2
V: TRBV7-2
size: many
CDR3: CASSLQPQANTGELFF
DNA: TGTGCCAGCAGCCTTCAGCCACAAGCGAACACCGGGGAGCTGTTTTTT

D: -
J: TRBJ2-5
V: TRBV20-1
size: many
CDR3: CSARRDSVETQYF
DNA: TGCAGTGCTAGGCGGGACTCGGTAGAGACCCAGTACTTC

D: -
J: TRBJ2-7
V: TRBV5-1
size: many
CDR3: CASSWGSAASYEQYF
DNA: TGCGCCAGCAGCTGGGGGAGCGCGGCCTCCTACGAGCAGTACTTC

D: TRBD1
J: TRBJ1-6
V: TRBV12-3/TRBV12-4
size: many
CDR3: CASSLGQGQDLTPLHF
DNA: TGTGCCAGCAGTCTCGGACAGGGGCAGGACTTAACACCCCTCCACTTT

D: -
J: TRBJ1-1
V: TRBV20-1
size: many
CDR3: CSASPGRVANTEAFF
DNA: TGCAGTGCTAGCCCTGGCCGAGTTGCGAACACTGAAGCTTTCTTT

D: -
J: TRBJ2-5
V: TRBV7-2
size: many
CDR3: CASSSHGRETQYF
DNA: TGTGCCAGCAGCTCCCATGGGAGGGAGACCCAGTACTTC

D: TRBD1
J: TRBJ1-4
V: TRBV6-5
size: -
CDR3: CASSYSRQGMNALFF
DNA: TGTGCCAGCAGTTACTCGCGACAGGGAATGAATGCGCTGTTTTTT

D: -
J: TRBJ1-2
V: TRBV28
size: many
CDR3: CATNGPGTGGYTF
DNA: TGTGCCACCAACGGTCCGGGGACGGGTGGCTACACCTTC

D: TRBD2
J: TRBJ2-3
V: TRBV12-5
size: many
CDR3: CASAERGRSSTDTQYF
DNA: TGTGCTAGTGCGGAGCGGGGGCGATCTAGCACAGATACGCAGTATTTT

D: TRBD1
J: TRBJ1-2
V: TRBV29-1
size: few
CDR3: CSVVQGDFRRYGYTF
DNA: TGCAGCGTTGTACAGGGGGATTTCCGACGATATGGCTACACCTTC

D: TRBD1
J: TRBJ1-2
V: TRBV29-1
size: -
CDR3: CSVQGASGYTF
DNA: TGCAGCGTCCAGGGGGCGAGTGGCTACACCTTC